This T cell receptor (beta chain) was found in a study of CD4 T cells in relation to SARS-CoV-2 and coronaviruses. Study-wide background: Shared crossreactive spike epitopes were mapped to their HLA restriction.

Turning to this clone: Its cognate antigen is unknown.

The unexposed donors gave CD4+ T cells in about 2010-2019, prior to COVID-19. CD4+ T cells were isolated from the cells after 10 days of culture. The protocol was immunoSEQ multiplex PCR, while the TCRdb copy is restricted to in-frame clones and leaves out a portion. Of more than 20,000 clones listed, over 65% were seen once; the top ten hold approximately 15%. Looked up from germline, CDR1 is DFQATT and CDR2 is SNEGSKA (reference sequence). Trimming at V came to 3 bases and at J to 3 bases, leaving 6 bases not matched to a gene. CDR3 length equals 15 residues. The specimen sequenced was CD4+ T cells from PBMCs, cultured in vitro. V and J are TRBV20-1 and TRBJ2-1, with 9 bases lining up with TRBD2. This TCR was sampled from a human donor in good health. The CDR3 DNA sequence: TGCAGTGCTAGTCAGCGGGAGGCCTACTACAATGAGCAGTTCTTC. This encodes CSASQREAYYNEQFF.